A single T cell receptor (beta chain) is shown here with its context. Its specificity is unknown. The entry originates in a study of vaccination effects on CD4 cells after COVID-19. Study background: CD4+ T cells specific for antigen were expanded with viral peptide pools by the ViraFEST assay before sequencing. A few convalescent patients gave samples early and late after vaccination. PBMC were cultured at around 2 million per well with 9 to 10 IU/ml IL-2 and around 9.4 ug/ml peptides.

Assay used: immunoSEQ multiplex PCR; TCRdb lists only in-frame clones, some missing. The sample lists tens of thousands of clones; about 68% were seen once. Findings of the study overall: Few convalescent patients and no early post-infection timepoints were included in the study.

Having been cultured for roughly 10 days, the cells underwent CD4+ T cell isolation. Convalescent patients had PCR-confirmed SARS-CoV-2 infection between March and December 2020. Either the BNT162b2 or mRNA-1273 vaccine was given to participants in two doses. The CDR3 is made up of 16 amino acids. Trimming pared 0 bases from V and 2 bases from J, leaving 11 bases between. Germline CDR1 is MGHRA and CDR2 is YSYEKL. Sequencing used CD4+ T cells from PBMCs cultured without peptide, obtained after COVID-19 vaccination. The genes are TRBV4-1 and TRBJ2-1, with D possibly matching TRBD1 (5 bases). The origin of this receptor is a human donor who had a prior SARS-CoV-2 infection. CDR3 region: CASSQDRAGTYNEQFF. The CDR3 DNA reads TGCGCCAGCAGCCAAGATCGGGCAGGGACCTACAATGAGCAGTTCTTC.